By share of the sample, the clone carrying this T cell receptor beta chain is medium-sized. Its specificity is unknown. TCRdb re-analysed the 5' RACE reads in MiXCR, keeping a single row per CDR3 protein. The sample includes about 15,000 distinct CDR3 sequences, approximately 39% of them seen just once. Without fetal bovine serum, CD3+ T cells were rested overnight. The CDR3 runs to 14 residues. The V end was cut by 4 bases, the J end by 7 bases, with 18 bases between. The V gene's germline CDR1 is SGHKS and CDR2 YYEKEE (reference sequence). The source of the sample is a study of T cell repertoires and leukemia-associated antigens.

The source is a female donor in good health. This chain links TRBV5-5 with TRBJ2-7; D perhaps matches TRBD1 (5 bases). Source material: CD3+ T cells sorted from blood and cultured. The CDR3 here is CASSPIGTGGEQYF. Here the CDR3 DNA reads TGTGCCAGCAGCCCTATTGGTACAGGTGGGGAGCAGTACTTC.